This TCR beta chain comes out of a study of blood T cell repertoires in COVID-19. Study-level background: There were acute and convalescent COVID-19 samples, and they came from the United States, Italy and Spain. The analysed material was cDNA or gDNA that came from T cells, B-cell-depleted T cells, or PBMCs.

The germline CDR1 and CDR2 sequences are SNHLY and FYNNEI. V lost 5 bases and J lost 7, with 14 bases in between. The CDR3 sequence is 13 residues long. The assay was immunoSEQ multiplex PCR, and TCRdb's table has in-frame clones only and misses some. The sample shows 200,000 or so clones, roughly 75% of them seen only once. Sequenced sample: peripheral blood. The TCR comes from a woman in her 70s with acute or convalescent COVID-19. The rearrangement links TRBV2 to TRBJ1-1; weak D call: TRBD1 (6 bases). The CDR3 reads CASSLTGDLEAFF. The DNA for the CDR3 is TGTGCCAGCAGTCTGACAGGAGATCTTGAAGCTTTCTTT. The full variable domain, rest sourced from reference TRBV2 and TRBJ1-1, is EPEVTQTPSHQVTQMGQEVILRCVPISNHLYFYWYRQILGQKVEFLVSFYNNEISEKSEIFDDQFSVERPDGSNFTLKIRSTKLEDSAMYFCASSLTGDLEAFFGQGTRLTVV.